The 28 T cell receptor beta chains in this list originate from one sample, sequenced in a study of T-cell reconstitution after alpha-beta-depleted transplantation in children. Unique molecular identifiers were incorporated into the prepared TCRbeta library. TCRdb independently ran MiXCR on the PCR reads; one entry per CDR3 protein. This sample has hundreds of thousands of distinct CDR3 sequences, with around a sixth found just once. Sequenced material: PBMCs from the stem cell graft donor, taken from the stem cell graft. These receptors were obtained from a human donor who donated a stem cell graft to a child with acute myeloid leukemia.

The V gene is TRBV9, the J gene TRBJ1-1, with TRBD1 identical over 10 bases. V was clipped by 4 bases and J by 0 bases; unmatched bases: 6. Per germline, CDR1 SGDLS and CDR2 YYNGEE. The CDR3 length is 16 residues. In nucleotides, the CDR3 is TGTGCCAGCAGCCCCGGGACAGGGGAAATGAACACTGAAGCTTTCTTT. This encodes CASSPGTGEMNTEAFF.

This clonotype occurred a few times. This rearrangement joins TRBV20-1 to TRBJ2-1, with 7 bases aligning to TRBD1. The CDR3 sequence is 15 residues long. Germline V CDR1 and CDR2: DFQATT, SNEGSKA (reference sequence). J was trimmed by 0 bases and V by 4 bases; bases with no gene match: 6. CDR3 amino acids: CSAIRNRGSYNEQFF. In nucleotides, the CDR3 is TGCAGTGCTATTCGGAACAGGGGCTCCTACAATGAGCAGTTCTTC.

This chain connects TRBV6-6 to TRBJ1-5; a weak D match, TRBD1 (5 bases). From germline, CDR1 is MNHNY and CDR2 SVGAGI (reference sequence). The V gene lost 10 bases and the J gene lost 5 bases, with 12 bases spanning the gap. This CDR3 is built from 12 residues. The CDR3 is CATRGGDQPQHF. CDR3 sequence (DNA): TGTGCCACCCGGGGGGGGGATCAGCCCCAGCATTTT.

This clonotype has a count of ten or more. The genes are TRBV20-1 and TRBJ1-2; D is perhaps TRBD1 (6 bases). CDR3 size: 15 residues. V was pared by 0 bases and J by 4 bases, with 15 bases between. CDR1 is DFQATT and CDR2 is SNEGSKA in the germline V gene (reference sequence). The CDR3 coding sequence is TGCAGTGCTAGAGATACCGAACAGGGAATCTATGGCTACACCTTC. This codes for CSARDTEQGIYGYTF.

This chain connects TRBV27 to TRBJ2-7; D is ambiguous. The CDR3 length is 14 residues. In germline, CDR1 is MNHEY, CDR2 SMNVEV (reference sequence). The V gene lost 6 bases and the J gene lost 3 bases, with 15 bases spanning the gap. Written as DNA, the CDR3 is TGTGCCAGCAGCCCCGCGCTAGAGCACTACGAGCAGTACTTC. Encoded protein: CASSPALEHYEQYF.

This clonotype was detected ten times or more. The chain has TRBV20-1 and TRBJ2-5; 7 nucleotides line up with TRBD1. V gave up 4 bases and J gave up 5 bases; unmatched junction bases: 7. The V gene's germline CDR1 is DFQATT and CDR2 SNEGSKA (reference sequence). The CDR3 runs 13 residues. In DNA, the CDR3 is TGCAGTGCTACCGGACAGGTTGGGGAGACCCAGTACTTC. It specifies CSATGQVGETQYF.

V usage is TRBV5-1 and J usage is TRBJ1-1, with D possibly matching TRBD1 (6 bases). Germline V gene sequence: CDR1 SGHRS, CDR2 YFSETQ. Between the trimmed V and J ends, which lost 0 bases and 1 base, there was a span of 19 bases. CDR3 length: 18 residues. The CDR3 sequence is CASSLVALLQGRNTEAFF. The CDR3 DNA reads as TGCGCCAGCAGCTTGGTGGCCCTTCTACAGGGACGGAACACTGAAGCTTTCTTT.

This clonotype was seen at least ten times. The chain has TRBV5-1 and TRBJ2-7; 9 bases are shared with TRBD1. CDR1 is SGHRS, CDR2 YFSETQ, per germline. After removal of 5 bases from V and 2 bases from J, the junction contained 8 bases not matched to a gene. This CDR3 region has 15 residues. The CDR3 coding sequence is TGCGCCAGCAGGTCAAACCGGGACAGGGCCTACGAGCAGTACTTC. The encoded protein is CASRSNRDRAYEQYF.

This clonotype was detected many times. The chain employs TRBV6-5 and TRBJ1-1, with D tentatively TRBD1 (6 bases). V shed 5 bases and J shed 0 bases, with 16 bases lying between them. Germline-derived CDR1 and CDR2 are MNHEY and SVGAGI. This CDR3 has 16 residues. The CDR3 DNA follows: TGTGCCAGCAGTCTGACAGGTCCCTTGATGAACACTGAAGCTTTCTTT. Protein: CASSLTGPLMNTEAFF.

This clonotype was seen a few times. The chain combines TRBV15 with TRBJ2-4, with 7 bases aligning to TRBD1. Looked up from germline, CDR1 is LNHNV and CDR2 is YYDKDF (reference sequence). The CDR3 extends over 16 amino acids. The V and J ends lost 4 bases and 3 bases, in that order; junction bases with no gene match: 9. CDR3 sequence (DNA): TGTGCCACCAGCACCAGGGACAGAGCCTTCAAAAACATTCAGTACTTC. The encoded protein is CATSTRDRAFKNIQYF. Full variable domain (missing parts from reference TRBV15 and TRBJ2-4): DAMVIQNPRYQVTQFGKPVTLSCSQTLNHNVMYWYQQKSSQAPKLLFHYYDKDFNNEADTPDNFQSRRPNTSFCFLDIRSPGLGDTAMYLCATSTRDRAFKNIQYFGAGTRLSVL.

This clonotype was seen at least ten times. The gene calls are TRBV7-2 and TRBJ1-5; TRBD1 matches at 8 bases. The germline V gene has CDR1 SGHTA and CDR2 FQGNSA. V was pared by 5 bases and J by 1 base, with 1 base of the junction left unmatched. This CDR3 spans 14 amino acids. The CDR3 sequence is CASSRQGSNQPQHF. DNA of the CDR3: TGTGCCAGCAGCCGACAGGGGAGCAATCAGCCCCAGCATTTT. Full variable domain (missing parts from reference TRBV7-2 and TRBJ1-5): GAGVSQSPSNKVTEKGKDVELRCDPISGHTALYWYRQSLGQGLEFLIYFQGNSAPDKSGLPSDRFSAERTGGSVSTLTIQRTQQEDSAVYLCASSRQGSNQPQHFGDGTRLSIL.

V is TRBV6-2 or TRBV6-3 and J is TRBJ2-7; 13 bases match TRBD2. The germline V gene encodes CDR1 MNHEY and CDR2 SVGEGT. The CDR3 runs to 16 residues. Trimming cost V 1 base and J 4 bases; bases outside gene matches: 4. CDR3 in amino acids: CASSYLGLAGIYEQYF. The CDR3, as DNA: TGTGCCAGCAGTTACTTGGGACTAGCGGGGATATACGAGCAGTACTTC.

With regard to this clonotype: One end of the junction does not line up with germline, which may come from a read error. The chain combines TRBV5-3 with TRBJ2-1, with D unresolved. TRBV5-3 is marked as an open reading frame, function uncertain. This CDR3 comprises 13 residues. CDR3 amino acids: CASSFGVPYEQFF. The CDR3 region has the DNA TGTGCCAGCAGCTTTGGGGTCCCCTATGAGCAGTTCTTC.

The chain is built from TRBV29-1 and TRBJ1-1; the D is unclear. The germline V gene encodes CDR1 SQVTM and CDR2 ANQGSEA. The ends were cut back, 6 bases at V and 11 bases at J, with 25 bases in the middle. This CDR3 comprises 14 residues. The CDR3 loop reads CSVLQTSTFEVAFF. Here the CDR3 DNA reads TGCAGCGTCCTTCAGACCTCGACATTTGAGGTCGCTTTCTTT.

This clonotype was recorded many times. V usage is TRBV30 and J usage is TRBJ1-5; D not resolved. V gave up 2 bases and J gave up 1 base, with 9 bases separating them. The germline V gene has CDR1 GTSNPN and CDR2 SVGIG (reference sequence). This CDR3 is built from 14 residues. This CDR3 is CAWSSGSSNQPQHF. CDR3 nucleotides: TGTGCCTGGAGTTCCGGCTCGAGCAATCAGCCCCAGCATTTT.

The chain combines TRBV7-6 with TRBJ2-1, with 8 bases fitting TRBD1. This CDR3 spans 16 amino acids. CDR1 and CDR2 (germline): SGHVS, FNYEAQ. After removal of 1 base from V and 0 bases from J, the junction contained 2 bases not matched to a gene. The CDR3 DNA reads as TGTGCCAGCAGCTTAGGGGACAGGAGCTCCTACAATGAGCAGTTCTTC. This gives the protein CASSLGDRSSYNEQFF.

This clonotype has ten or more counts. This sequence joins TRBV6-5 and TRBJ2-2, with a possible D match to TRBD2 (6 bases). CDR1 and CDR2 (germline): MNHEY, SVGAGI. With 2 bases removed from V and 6 bases from J, the gap between germline ends came to 13 bases. This CDR3 is 15 amino acids long. The CDR3 coding sequence is TGTGCCAGCAGTTACAGAAGGACGGGGGCCGGGGAGCTGTTTTTT. It codes for CASSYRRTGAGELFF.

This chain links TRBV4-3 with TRBJ1-2; possible D gene TRBD1, 5 bases. Per germline, CDR1 LGHNA and CDR2 YSLEER. V was shortened by 3 bases and J by 4 bases, with 12 bases between the two germline ends. The length of the CDR3 is 14 residues. CDR3 protein: CASSQDGRGYGYTF. In nucleotides, the CDR3 is TGCGCCAGCAGCCAGGATGGAAGGGGCTATGGCTACACCTTC.

This clonotype has a handful of counts. The CDR3: CSVPRGLSTDTQYF. The CDR3 bases are TGCAGTGTCCCCAGGGGGTTGTCGACAGATACGCAGTATTTT. The chain has TRBV20-1 and TRBJ2-3; 7 nucleotides align to TRBD1. The length of the CDR3 is 14 residues. Germline V gives CDR1 DFQATT, CDR2 SNEGSKA (reference sequence). The V gene end was trimmed by 7 bases and the J gene end by 3 bases; junction bases not matched to a gene: 10.

This clonotype appeared many times. V and J are TRBV29-1 and TRBJ2-1, with D perhaps assigned TRBD1 or TRBD2 (6 bases each). The germline CDR1 and CDR2 sequences are SQVTM and ANQGSEA. V lost 7 bases to trimming and J lost 12 bases, with 13 bases between them. The CDR3 is 10 amino acids. The DNA of the CDR3 is TGCAGCGGGGGGGCCGCGGCGCAGTTCTTC. Its protein is CSGGAAAQFF.

This clonotype was seen only a few times. The V and J genes are TRBV7-9 and TRBJ2-5; 9 positions agree with TRBD1. Germline V CDR1 and CDR2: SEHNR, FQNEAQ (reference sequence). After removal of 3 bases from V and 5 bases from J, the junction contained 4 bases not matched to a gene. This CDR3 is built from 14 residues. The CDR3: CASSFGTGSETQYF. CDR3 bases: TGTGCCAGCAGCTTCGGGACAGGGTCTGAGACCCAGTACTTC.

The rearrangement uses TRBV12-3 or TRBV12-4 and TRBJ2-3; no clear D gene. Trimming removed 3 bases from V and 2 bases from J, with 6 bases in between. This CDR3 contains 13 residues. CDR3 loop: CASSFLLTDTQYF. In nucleotides, the CDR3 is TGTGCCAGCAGTTTTCTCCTCACAGATACGCAGTATTTT.

This sequence joins TRBV11-2 and TRBJ1-3; 12 nucleotides match TRBD1. Per the germline V gene, CDR1 is SGHAT and CDR2 is FQNNGV. This CDR3 spans 19 amino acids. With V trimmed by 5 bases and J by 3 bases, 14 bases remained unmatched. CDR3 residues: CASSLQRDRGLGYGNTIYF. CDR3 sequence (DNA): TGTGCCAGCAGCCTCCAGAGGGACAGGGGGCTAGGGTATGGAAACACCATATATTTT.

The gene calls are TRBV19 and TRBJ1-5; D is unresolved. V lost 4 bases to trimming and J lost 5 bases, with 6 bases between them. Germline V gives CDR1 LNHDA, CDR2 SQIVND (reference sequence). The CDR3 is 12 residues long. The CDR3 here is CASSRLDQPQHF. CDR3 sequence (DNA): TGTGCCAGTAGTAGGTTGGATCAGCCCCAGCATTTT.

In this sample, this clonotype turned up many times. This chain links TRBV7-2 with TRBJ1-6; D unresolved. This CDR3 has 13 residues. The ends were cut back, 4 bases at V and 13 bases at J, with 14 bases in the middle. The germline gives CDR1 SGHTA, CDR2 FQGNSA. CDR3 nucleotide sequence: TGTGCCAGCAGCTCCGTCAGCTTGGGGCCCCTCCACTTT. The encoded protein is CASSSVSLGPLHF. The full variable domain, in which reference TRBV7-2 and TRBJ1-6 provide the parts outside the CDR3, is GAGVSQSPSNKVTEKGKDVELRCDPISGHTALYWYRQSLGQGLEFLIYFQGNSAPDKSGLPSDRFSAERTGGSVSTLTIQRTQQEDSAVYLCASSSVSLGPLHFGNGTRLTVT.

This clonotype was detected only a few times. The chain joins TRBV4-3 to TRBJ2-5; 11 bases agree with TRBD2. The CDR3 contains 18 residues. V dropped 0 bases and J dropped 1; count of bases not matched to a gene: 7. The V gene's germline CDR1 is LGHNA and CDR2 YSLEER. The CDR3 sequence is CASSQDLRGLAAQETQYF. CDR3 nucleotides: TGCGCCAGCAGCCAAGATCTAAGGGGACTAGCGGCCCAAGAGACCCAGTACTTC.

The rearrangement uses TRBV27 and TRBJ2-3; D possibly corresponds to TRBD1 (5 bases). The CDR3 totals 14 residues. Germline CDR1 MNHEY, CDR2 SMNVEV (reference sequence). V gave up 4 bases and J gave up 2 bases, with 10 bases separating them. CDR3 sequence reads: CASSSTDTTDTQYF. CDR3 nucleotides: TGTGCCAGCAGTTCGACAGATACCACAGATACGCAGTATTTT.

This clonotype was recorded many times. The chain combines TRBV20-1 with TRBJ2-5, with 7 bases identical to TRBD2. The CDR3 covers 12 residues. V gave up 6 bases and J gave up 4 bases; unmatched junction bases: 5. The germline gives CDR1 DFQATT, CDR2 SNEGSKA (reference sequence). CDR3 residues: CSARGVLETQYF. The DNA of the CDR3 is TGCAGTGCCCGGGGGGTTTTAGAGACCCAGTACTTC.